These 5 T cell receptor beta chains originate from one sample sequenced in a study of T cell repertoires in cytomegalovirus infection. TCRdb independently ran MiXCR on the reads; one entry per CDR3 protein. The repertoire includes under 850,000 distinct CDR3 sequences, about 40% of them detected once, and 2.5% to 3% sits in the top ten. Source material: PBMCs. The receptors derive from a human donor in good health (CMV status not recorded). Some clones in this sample may be carry-over from other donors' samples.

This clonotype has ten or more counts. This chain links TRBV7-8 with TRBJ2-5; D unclear. The CDR3 totals 13 residues. In germline, CDR1 is SGHVS, CDR2 FQNEAQ. V shed 5 bases and J shed 0 bases, with 7 bases lying between them. CDR3 sequence: CASSPGHQETQYF. The CDR3 DNA reads TGTGCCAGCAGCCCCGGACACCAAGAGACCCAGTACTTC.

The J gene is TRBJ2-5, the V gene TRBV24-1; 9 bases match TRBD1. The CDR3 runs to 16 residues. The V and J ends lost 3 bases and 0 bases, in that order; junction bases with no gene match: 4. Germline V gives CDR1 KGHDR, CDR2 SFDVKD. The CDR3 loop is CATSDPDRGYQETQYF. The DNA of the CDR3 is TGTGCCACCAGTGATCCCGACAGGGGGTACCAAGAGACCCAGTACTTC.

The chain recombines TRBV12-3 or TRBV12-4 with TRBJ1-1; perhaps TRBD1 as D (5 bases). V dropped 7 bases and J dropped 4 bases, with 13 bases sitting between them. The CDR3 is 13 residues long. The CDR3 coding sequence is TGTGCCAGCATAACGGGGGGTGGCACTGAAGCTTTCTTT. Translating gives CASITGGGTEAFF.

This clonotype has at least ten counts. The rearrangement uses TRBV7-2 and TRBJ1-5, with a tentative D call TRBD1 (6 bases). The CDR3 consists of 15 residues. Germline V gene sequence: CDR1 SGHTA, CDR2 FQGNSA. V was clipped by 5 bases and J by 2 bases, with 13 bases between them. The CDR3 DNA is TGTGCCAGCAGCGGGGTGGGGGGCGGCAATCAGCCCCAGCATTTT. It yields the protein CASSGVGGGNQPQHF.

The rearrangement joins TRBV11-2 to TRBJ1-1, with D hard to call. Trimming took off 5 bases at V and 5 bases at J, with 12 bases between the two ends. The CDR3 spans 13 residues. Per germline, CDR1 SGHAT and CDR2 FQNNGV. DNA of the CDR3: TGTGCCAGCAGCGCCGGACCGGAGACTGAAGCTTTCTTT. As protein: CASSAGPETEAFF.